Included here is one TCR beta chain sequence, with context. Membership in each cohort depended on participant-reported clinical history. This record comes from a study of blood T cell repertoires in COVID-19. Using immunoSEQ multiplex PCR, the repertoire was profiled, and TCRdb retains in-frame clones only, with some absent. The sample shows 350,000 or so clones, just over 85% of them seen only once. The sequencing sample was made of PBMCs or T cells enriched from blood (not recorded which). This receptor was obtained from a woman between 35 and 50 years old with acute COVID-19.

This chain's CDR3 is CASSPGVRDYGYTF. The CDR3 DNA follows: TGCGCCAGCAGCCCCGGGGTACGGGACTATGGCTACACCTTC. The V gene is TRBV5-1, the J gene TRBJ1-2, with D unclear. Germline V gene lookup returns CDR1 SGHRS and CDR2 YFSETQ. The CDR3 sequence is 14 residues long. The V and J ends lost 4 bases and 3 bases respectively, with 13 bases between them.